Sequencing of this T cell receptor (beta chain) was carried out in a study of CD8 T cells in Susac syndrome. Whole-study results and caveats: The study acknowledged a relatively small number of individuals in its TCR sequencing and HLA analysis.

Included as multiple sclerosis controls were treatment-naive patients who had stable or active relapsing-remitting disease. The ends were cut back, 3 bases at V and 0 bases at J, with 19 bases in the middle. CDR1 is SEHNR, CDR2 FQNEAQ, per germline (reference sequence). CDR3 length equals 18 residues. As for this clonotype: What it binds is not known.

Roughly 0.45 to 1 ug RNA was reverse transcribed with random hexamers. Amplification of TCR beta CDR3 across 54 Vbeta and 13 Jbeta was performed with immunoSEQ multiplex PCR. MiXCR, applied by TCRdb to the immunoSEQ multiplex PCR reads, yields one record per CDR3 protein. Of a few hundred thousand distinct CDR3 sequences in the sample, around 90% were seen once. Sequencing was carried out using CD4+ T cells from PBMCs. This clonotype was obtained from a human donor with multiple sclerosis. This chain connects TRBV7-9 to TRBJ2-3; maybe TRBD2 (6 bases). The CDR3 DNA sequence: TGTGCCAGCAGCTTCGAACTAGCCGACGCCTTTAGCACAGATACGCAGTATTTT. It translates to CASSFELADAFSTDTQYF. The complete variable domain, with remaining parts taken from reference TRBV7-9 and TRBJ2-3, reads DTGVSQNPRHKITKRGQNVTFRCDPISEHNRLYWYRQTLGQGPEFLTYFQNEAQLEKSRLLSDRFSAERPKGSFSTLEIQRTEQGDSAMYLCASSFELADAFSTDTQYFGPGTRLTVL.